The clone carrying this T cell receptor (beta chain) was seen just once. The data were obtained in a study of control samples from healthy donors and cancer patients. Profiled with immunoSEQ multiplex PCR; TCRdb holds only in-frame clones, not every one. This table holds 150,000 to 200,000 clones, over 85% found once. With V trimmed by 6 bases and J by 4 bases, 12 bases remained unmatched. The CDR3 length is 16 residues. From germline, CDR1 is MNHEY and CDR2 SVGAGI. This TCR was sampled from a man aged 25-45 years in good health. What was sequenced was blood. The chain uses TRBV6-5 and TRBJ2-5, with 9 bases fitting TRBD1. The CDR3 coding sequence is TGTGCCAGCAGCTACGAAGAGGGACAGGGAGGAGAGACCCAGTACTTC. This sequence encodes CASSYEEGQGGETQYF.